What follows is one TCR beta chain and its context. Its matching antigen is unknown. A sort by CD45RO/CCR7/CD25/CD127/CD95/CD27 yielded CD4+ naive, central memory, regulatory and stem cell-like memory cells. The sample belongs to a study of beta chain features in type 1 diabetes. Whole-study context: All samples combined gave roughly 100,000,000 sorted cells for examination.

Trimming pared 4 bases from V and 0 bases from J, leaving 10 bases between. CDR3 length: 14 amino acids. CDR1 and CDR2 from the germline V gene are LGHNA and YSLEER. cDNA synthesis used the whole RNA isolate, giving expressed TCRB sequences. The protocol was immunoSEQ multiplex PCR, while the TCRdb copy is restricted to in-frame clones and leaves out a portion. In the table there are about 660,000 clones, over 12% of which are singletons. Study-level findings and limits: Significant though moderate, a shortening of TCRB CDR3s appeared in all four CD4+ subsets of Type 1 diabetes patients.

Sequenced: naive CD4+ T cells from blood. V gene TRBV4-3 combines with J gene TRBJ2-7, with TRBD2 as a possible D gene (6 bases). The source of this sequence is a man between 18 and 35 years old with type 1 diabetes. In nucleotides, the CDR3 is TGCGCCAGCAGCCGGGACTCGAGCTCCTACGAGCAGTACTTC. This codes for CASSRDSSSYEQYF.